This T cell receptor (beta chain) was captured by sequencing in a study of T cell responses to AZD1222 COVID-19 vaccine. Study-level points and caveats: Donors were chiefly white British, with a greater number of females, and clonal diversity was perhaps underestimated.

The protocol was immunoSEQ multiplex PCR, while the TCRdb copy is restricted to in-frame clones and leaves out a portion. The sample has under 150,000 clones, roughly 88% seen once. About this clone: Its antigen is still unknown.

Recipients boosted at about 4 weeks or about 12 weeks are pooled. The CDR3 is 13 residues long. Trimming took 5 bases from V and 6 from J, leaving 11 bases between them. Germline loops: CDR1 SGHAT, CDR2 FQNNGV. The source material was peripheral blood, sampled 28 days after the second AZD1222 dose. The chain uses TRBV11-2 and TRBJ1-5, with TRBD1 as a possible D gene (5 bases). The receptor comes from an adult who received the AZD1222 COVID-19 vaccine. The CDR3 region has the DNA TGTGCCAGCAGCCCGGGACGTGGTCAGCCCCAGCATTTT. It encodes CASSPGRGQPQHF.